Below, 20 T cell receptor beta chains from the same sample are listed, as sequenced in a study of early T cells in non-severe SARS-CoV-2 infection. TCRdb itself ran the 5' RACE reads through MiXCR, one entry per CDR3 protein. This sample carries around 99,000 distinct CDR3 sequences, around 10% of them seen once, and the ten largest clones take 6.5% to 8%. The sample was whole blood. The receptors were gathered from an adult who was a healthcare worker with PCR-confirmed SARS-CoV-2 infection or an uninfected control (not recorded which).

This clonotype was picked up many times. The chain employs TRBV11-2 and TRBJ2-7, with D hard to call. The germline gives CDR1 SGHAT, CDR2 FQNNGV. V shed 1 base and J shed 4 bases, with 5 bases lying between them. The CDR3 runs to 12 residues. The CDR3 reads CASSLALYEQYF. As DNA, the CDR3 is TGTGCCAGCAGCTTAGCCCTATACGAGCAGTACTTC.

V gene TRBV6-2 or TRBV6-3 combines with J gene TRBJ2-7; no definite D call. V was clipped by 2 bases and J by 5 bases, with 7 bases between them. In germline, CDR1 is MNHEY, CDR2 SVGEGT. This CDR3 has 12 amino acids. In nucleotides, the CDR3 is TGTGCCAGCAGTTACGGCATCCACGAGCAGTACTTC. As protein: CASSYGIHEQYF.

CDR3 region: CASSIAGGREQFF. Here the CDR3 DNA reads TGTGCCAGCAGTATAGCGGGAGGGCGTGAGCAGTTCTTC. The chain couples TRBV6-5 to TRBJ2-1; 11 bases agree with TRBD2. CDR1 is MNHEY and CDR2 is SVGAGI in the germline V gene. J lost 9 bases, V lost 5 bases, and 3 bases had no gene match. The CDR3 covers 13 residues.

The chain has TRBV28 and TRBJ2-5; D might be TRBD2 (5 bases). This CDR3 has 12 amino acids. Germline V CDR1 and CDR2: MDHEN, SYDVKM. V gave up 3 bases and J gave up 5 bases, with 7 bases separating them. CDR3 in DNA: TGTGCCAGCAGTTTCGGGGTTGAGACCCAGTACTTC. Protein sequence: CASSFGVETQYF.

The chain recombines TRBV10-3 with TRBJ1-1; D perhaps matches TRBD1 (6 bases). The CDR3 loop spans 13 amino acids. V lost 4 bases, J lost 10 bases, and 16 bases lay in between. Germline loops: CDR1 ENHRY, CDR2 SYGVKD. CDR3 protein: CAISGDPGHGAFF. DNA for the CDR3: TGTGCCATCAGTGGGGATCCGGGACACGGAGCTTTCTTT.

This clonotype was found many times. The chain uses TRBV28 and TRBJ1-2; 9 nucleotides agree with TRBD1. The CDR3 extends over 15 amino acids. Trimming took 5 bases from V and 7 from J; bases not matched to a gene: 11. The germline V gene encodes CDR1 MDHEN and CDR2 SYDVKM. This CDR3 is CASSTGQGSLSGYTF. CDR3 nucleotide sequence: TGTGCCAGCAGTACCGGACAGGGGTCCCTAAGTGGCTACACCTTC.

As concerns this clonotype: At one end the junction does not follow the germline gene, possibly because of a read error. This rearrangement joins TRBV7-3 to TRBJ1-1; D remains unclear. This CDR3 spans 13 amino acids. Germline lookup yields CDR1 SGHTA and CDR2 FQGTGA. The DNA for the CDR3 is TGTGGCAGCAGCTCGACGGTGAACGCTGAAGCTTTCTTT. This codes for CGSSSTVNAEAFF.

This clonotype was seen ten or more times. The rearrangement links TRBV4-3 to TRBJ2-7; tentatively, D is TRBD1 (5 bases). Germline loops: CDR1 LGHNA, CDR2 YSLEER. The CDR3 contains 15 residues. The V and J ends lost 0 bases and 5 bases respectively, with 14 bases between them. Here the CDR3 reads CASSQDAQAYHEQYF. CDR3 bases: TGCGCCAGCAGCCAAGATGCACAGGCCTACCACGAGCAGTACTTC.

The chain couples TRBV18 to TRBJ2-5, with unresolved D. V shed 1 base and J shed 4 bases, with 4 bases lying between them. CDR1 KGHSH and CDR2 LQKENI come from the germline V gene. CDR3 length equals 12 residues. CDR3 sequence reads: CASSPLGETQYF. DNA of the CDR3: TGTGCCAGCTCACCACTGGGAGAGACCCAGTACTTC.

The rearrangement uses TRBV20-1 and TRBJ2-3; D not certain. Trimming removed 4 bases at V and 4 bases at J, with 6 bases between. Germline V gene data show CDR1 as DFQATT and CDR2 as SNEGSKA (reference sequence). The CDR3 has 11 residues. The CDR3 sequence: CSATNPDTQYF. In nucleotides, the CDR3 is TGCAGTGCTACCAACCCAGATACGCAGTATTTT.

The table lists this clonotype with many counts. The chain uses TRBV20-1 and TRBJ2-3; D is uncertain. The CDR3 covers 12 residues. From germline, CDR1 is DFQATT and CDR2 SNEGSKA (reference sequence). Trimming shortened V by 6 bases and J by 0 bases, and 7 bases separated the two germline ends. CDR3 nucleotides: TGCAGTGCCAAACCTAGCACAGATACGCAGTATTTT. This encodes CSAKPSTDTQYF.

In this sample, this clonotype turned up many times. The chain carries TRBV14 and TRBJ2-2; tentatively, D is TRBD2 (5 bases). The CDR3 consists of 15 residues. The germline V gene encodes CDR1 SGHDN and CDR2 FVKESK. V was cut by 3 bases and J by 5 bases, with 13 bases left in between. This CDR3 is CASSHRLAGTGELFF. CDR3 sequence (DNA): TGTGCCAGCAGCCATCGTCTAGCTGGGACCGGGGAGCTGTTTTTT.

This clonotype showed up many times. The J gene is TRBJ2-5, the V gene TRBV7-9; D possibly uses TRBD1 or TRBD2 (5 bases each). Germline V gene lookup returns CDR1 SEHNR and CDR2 FQNEAQ (reference sequence). Trimming cost V 1 base and J 4 bases, with 10 bases left between them. The CDR3 length is 14 residues. The CDR3 is CASSLVGTGETQYF. The CDR3 coding sequence is TGTGCCAGCAGCTTAGTCGGGACGGGAGAGACCCAGTACTTC.

This clonotype was observed at least ten times. This rearrangement joins TRBV19 to TRBJ2-2; 8 nucleotides match TRBD2. Germline trimming cut 4 bases from V and 3 bases from J; bases unmatched to any gene: 1. The germline V gene has CDR1 LNHDA and CDR2 SQIVND (reference sequence). The CDR3 has 14 residues. CDR3 nucleotides: TGTGCCAGTAGTAGCGGGAGGCACACCGGGGAGCTGTTTTTT. This encodes CASSSGRHTGELFF.

This clonotype was seen once. This chain connects TRBV5-1 to TRBJ2-5; unclear D gene. Germline V CDR1 and CDR2: SGHRS, YFSETQ. This CDR3 has 15 residues. V shed 1 base and J shed 0 bases, with 10 bases lying between them. The CDR3: CASSLFGSDQETQYF. The DNA of the CDR3 is TGCGCCAGCAGCTTGTTCGGCAGCGACCAAGAGACCCAGTACTTC.

The rearrangement joins TRBV7-6 to TRBJ2-2; TRBD2 aligns across 10 bases. The CDR3 length is 15 residues. CDR1 and CDR2 (germline): SGHVS, FNYEAQ. J gave up 3 bases and V 8 bases, and 6 bases lay outside the gene matches. CDR3 in amino acids: CASGPGLAYTGELFF. The CDR3 coding sequence is TGTGCCAGCGGACCGGGACTAGCGTACACCGGGGAGCTGTTTTTT.

This clonotype was detected many times. The chain combines TRBV27 with TRBJ2-1; 9 bases map to TRBD1. The germline gives CDR1 MNHEY, CDR2 SMNVEV (reference sequence). CDR3 length: 16 residues. V lost 3 bases, J lost 7 bases, and 10 bases stayed unmatched. The CDR3 DNA sequence: TGTGCCAGCAGTTTTCTGCCGGGACAGGGACCGAATGAGCAGTTCTTC. Protein product: CASSFLPGQGPNEQFF.

This clonotype came up a few times. The CDR3 protein is CASSLFGSSVLNEQFF. CDR3 nucleotides: TGCGCCAGCAGCTTGTTTGGTAGTTCAGTACTTAATGAGCAGTTCTTC. This chain joins TRBV5-1 and TRBJ2-1; D is ambiguous. Germline V gene data show CDR1 as SGHRS and CDR2 as YFSETQ. The CDR3 has 16 amino acids. Deletions cut 1 base from V and 7 bases from J, with 18 bases between. The entire variable domain, with the rest obtained from reference TRBV5-1 and TRBJ2-1, is as follows: KAGVTQTPRYLIKTRGQQVTLSCSPISGHRSVSWYQQTPGQGLQFLFEYFSETQRNKGNFPGRFSGRQFSNSRSEMNVSTLELGDSALYLCASSLFGSSVLNEQFFGPGTRLTVL.

Turning to this clonotype: This may be a read error: a much more frequent sequence differs by one nucleotide. V gene TRBV18 combines with J gene TRBJ2-5, with unresolved D. Per the germline V gene, CDR1 is KGHSH and CDR2 is LQKENI. This CDR3 has 12 amino acids. In nucleotides, the CDR3 is TGTGCCAGCTCACCAAGAACAGAGATCCAGTACTTC. Translated, it gives CASSPRTEIQYF.

The chain couples TRBV3-1 to TRBJ2-2; no clear D gene. The CDR3 totals 17 residues. Germline values: CDR1 LGHDT, CDR2 YNNKEL (reference sequence). With 0 bases removed from V and 3 bases from J, the gap between germline ends came to 14 bases. CDR3: CASSQESPMRDTGELFF. DNA for the CDR3: TGTGCCAGCAGCCAAGAAAGTCCGATGCGAGACACCGGGGAGCTGTTTTTT.